These 4 T cell receptor beta chains were all obtained from the same sample, sequenced in a study of PD-1 blockade in classical Hodgkin lymphoma. As to time point: cycle 4 day 1 (C4D1), after less than 7 weeks of nivolumab. In every patient, relapse followed autologous stem cell transplantation, while exposure to brentuximab vedotin differed. Profiled with immunoSEQ multiplex PCR; TCRdb holds only in-frame clones, not every one. The data show 34,000 or so clones, with around 81% seen just once and about a sixth held by the top ten. This material consisted of peripheral blood mononuclear cells (PBMCs), taken before the fourth cycle of nivolumab. The source of these receptors is a human donor with classical Hodgkin lymphoma.

The genes are TRBV7-8 and TRBJ1-6; the D is unclear. The CDR3 totals 14 residues. The germline CDR1 and CDR2 sequences are SGHVS and FQNEAQ. V lost 1 base and J lost 7, with 8 bases in between. The CDR3, as DNA: TGTGCCAGCAGCTTAGATAAGGCGAATTCACCCCTCCACTTT. Protein sequence: CASSLDKANSPLHF.

The chain uses TRBV19 and TRBJ2-1; 13 nucleotides align to TRBD2. The CDR3 contains 19 residues. Losses at the gene ends were 6 bases for V and 0 bases for J; bases not matched to a gene: 11. Germline lookup yields CDR1 LNHDA and CDR2 SQIVND (reference sequence). The CDR3 here is CASRKLAGGPPSSYNEQFF. The CDR3 DNA follows: TGTGCCAGTAGGAAACTAGCGGGGGGGCCTCCTAGCTCCTACAATGAGCAGTTCTTC.

This chain connects TRBV21-1 to TRBJ1-2; TRBD1 reflects the table's D call only, with no check against the DNA. TRBV21-1 is flagged as a pseudogene. The CDR3 has 16 residues. This chain's CDR3 is CASSTNRAPGAYGYTF. CDR3 bases: TGTGCCAGCAGCACCAACCGGGCCCCAGGGGCCTATGGCTACACCTTC.

This chain uses TRBV6-6 with TRBJ1-6; D may be TRBD1 (5 bases). Germline assignment: CDR1 MNHNY and CDR2 SVGAGI (reference sequence). CDR3 length: 14 amino acids. V lost 5 bases to trimming and J lost 4 bases, with 9 bases between them. The CDR3 reads CASSNGGYNSPLHF. The CDR3 DNA follows: TGTGCCAGCAGTAACGGGGGATATAATTCACCCCTCCACTTT.